The entry below gives a single T cell receptor (beta chain) sequence along with its context. No antigen is known for it. The data originate from a study of cytomegalovirus exposure and HLA in healthy donors. The CDR3 has 13 amino acids. Losses at the gene ends were 4 bases for V and 4 bases for J; bases not matched to a gene: 4. The germline V gene has CDR1 GTSNPN and CDR2 SVGIG (reference sequence). It was with 60 Vbeta and 13 Jbeta primers that the PCR ran. As originally analysed: Counted up in a later analysis, unique TCR beta chains came to 65 million to 100 million, with around 12 million shared. TCRdb keeps only in-frame clones here, not all; method: immunoSEQ multiplex PCR. That table furnishes V, J and clone size, whereas the DNA furnished D and trimming. Of 150,000 or so clones detected, 82% appear once; the ten largest clones hold roughly 1.5%. The study, taken as a whole, reports: Earlier analysis found most TCR beta V segments productive about 90% or about 30% of the time. The majority of CMV-associated TCR beta chains were reported as apparently HLA-restricted in a later analysis.

At collection, donors were nominally healthy, but unrecorded immune exposures were probable. Sequencing used PBMCs. The chain combines TRBV30 with TRBJ2-5; the match to TRBD2 covers 9 bases. The clonotype comes from a male donor in good health and CMV-seronegative. The CDR3 region has the DNA TGTGCCTGGAACGCGGGAGGGGGAGAGACCCAGTACTTC. This encodes CAWNAGGGETQYF.